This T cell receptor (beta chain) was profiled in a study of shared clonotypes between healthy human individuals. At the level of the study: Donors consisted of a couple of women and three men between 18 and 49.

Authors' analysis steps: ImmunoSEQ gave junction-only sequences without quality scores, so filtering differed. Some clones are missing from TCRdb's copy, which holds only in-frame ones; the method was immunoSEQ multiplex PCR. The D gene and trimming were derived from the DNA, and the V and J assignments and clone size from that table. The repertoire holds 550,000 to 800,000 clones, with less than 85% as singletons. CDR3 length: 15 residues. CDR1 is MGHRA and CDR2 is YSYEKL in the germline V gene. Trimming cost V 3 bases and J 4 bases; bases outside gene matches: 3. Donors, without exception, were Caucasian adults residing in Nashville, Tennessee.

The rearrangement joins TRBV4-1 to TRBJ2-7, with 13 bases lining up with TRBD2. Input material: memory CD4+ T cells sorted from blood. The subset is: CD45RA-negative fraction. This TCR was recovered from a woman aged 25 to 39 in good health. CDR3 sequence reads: CASSQGTSGIYEQYF. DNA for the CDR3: TGCGCCAGCAGCCAGGGGACTAGCGGGATTTACGAGCAGTACTTC.